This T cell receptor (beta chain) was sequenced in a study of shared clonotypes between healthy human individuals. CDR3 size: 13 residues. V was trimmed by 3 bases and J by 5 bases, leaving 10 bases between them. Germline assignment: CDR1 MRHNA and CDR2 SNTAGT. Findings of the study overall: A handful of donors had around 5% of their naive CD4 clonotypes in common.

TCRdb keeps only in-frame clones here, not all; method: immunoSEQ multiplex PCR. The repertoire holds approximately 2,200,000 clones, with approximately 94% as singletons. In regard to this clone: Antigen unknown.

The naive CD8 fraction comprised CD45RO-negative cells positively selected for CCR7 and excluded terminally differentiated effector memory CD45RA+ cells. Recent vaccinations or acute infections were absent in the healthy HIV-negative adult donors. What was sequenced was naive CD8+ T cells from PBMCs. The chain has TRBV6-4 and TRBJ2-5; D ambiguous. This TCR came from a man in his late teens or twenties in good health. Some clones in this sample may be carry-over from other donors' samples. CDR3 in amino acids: CASSEGIWETQYF. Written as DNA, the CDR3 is TGTGCCAGCAGTGAGGGGATTTGGGAGACCCAGTACTTC.